What follows describes a single T cell receptor (beta chain). Its target antigen remains unknown. The record has no base qualities; no much larger clone is one base away. This entry comes from a study of T cell changes during pregnancy in multiple sclerosis (dated by TCRdb to the late 2010s). Regarding the research as a whole: The study looked at changes in the T cell repertoire across pregnancy in women with multiple sclerosis.

The method was the immunoSEQ multiplex PCR assay. Not all clones reach the TCRdb copy of this immuneACCESS table, which keeps in-frame sequences only. Checked studies attribute under half of the gap to unresolved V genes and leave the rest unexplained. Across this sample there are approximately 21,000 clones, with approximately 90% seen only once. The ten top clones hold 20% of the sample. Taken from cysteine to phenylalanine, the CDR3 has 15 residues. Only the CDR3 DNA stays, 45 bases, in frame from base 1. Taken from the germline V gene, the CDR1 and CDR2 loops are LGHNA and YSLEER. Trimming removed 4 bases from V and 4 bases from J, leaving 16 bases between the germline ends.

The sequencing here drew on CD8+ T cells from peripheral blood mononuclear cells, taken after pregnancy. Recombination connected TRBV4-3 to TRBJ2-5; TRBD1 could be the D gene, as 5 bases match. The TCR sequence derives from a female donor in good health, enrolled as a control in a pregnancy study. The nucleotide sequence reads TGCGCCAGCAGCCCCAACCCAGGGTCAGGAGAGACCCAGTACTTC. This yields the protein CASSPNPGSGETQYF.